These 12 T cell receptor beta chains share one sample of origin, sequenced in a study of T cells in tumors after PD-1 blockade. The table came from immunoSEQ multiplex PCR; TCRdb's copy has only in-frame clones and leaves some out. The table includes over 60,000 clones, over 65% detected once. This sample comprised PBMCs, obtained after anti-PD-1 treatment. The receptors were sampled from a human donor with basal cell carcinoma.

This chain's CDR3 is CASSIRADSYEQYF. CDR3 nucleotide sequence: TGTGCCAGTAGTATACGGGCAGACTCCTACGAGCAGTACTTC. This sequence joins TRBV19 and TRBJ2-7; no clear D gene. Germline V gene data show CDR1 as LNHDA and CDR2 as SQIVND (reference sequence). With 2 bases removed from V and 0 bases from J, the gap between germline ends came to 8 bases. CDR3 length: 14 residues.

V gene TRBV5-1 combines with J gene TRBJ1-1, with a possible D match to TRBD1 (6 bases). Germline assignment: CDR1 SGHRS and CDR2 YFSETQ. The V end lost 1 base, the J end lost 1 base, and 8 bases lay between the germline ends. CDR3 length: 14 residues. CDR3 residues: CASSLQGQNTEAFF. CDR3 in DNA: TGCGCCAGCAGCTTGCAGGGGCAGAACACTGAAGCTTTCTTT.

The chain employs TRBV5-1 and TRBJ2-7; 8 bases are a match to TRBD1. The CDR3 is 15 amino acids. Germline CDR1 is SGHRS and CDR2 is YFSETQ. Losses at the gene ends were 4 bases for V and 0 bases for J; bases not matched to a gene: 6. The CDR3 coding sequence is TGCGCCAGCAGCCCAGCGGACAGGGACTCCTACGAGCAGTACTTC. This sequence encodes CASSPADRDSYEQYF.

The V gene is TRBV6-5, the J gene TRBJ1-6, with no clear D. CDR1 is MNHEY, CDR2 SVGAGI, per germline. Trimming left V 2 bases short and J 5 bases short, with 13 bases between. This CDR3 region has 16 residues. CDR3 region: CASSYDGVSNNSPLHF. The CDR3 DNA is TGTGCCAGCAGTTACGATGGGGTCAGCAATAATTCACCCCTCCACTTT.

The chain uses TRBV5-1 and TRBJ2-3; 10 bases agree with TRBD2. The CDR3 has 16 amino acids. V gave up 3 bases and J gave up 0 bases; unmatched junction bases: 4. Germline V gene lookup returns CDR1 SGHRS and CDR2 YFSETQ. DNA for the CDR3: TGCGCCAGCAGCTCTGGGACTAGCGCGAGCACAGATACGCAGTATTTT. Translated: CASSSGTSASTDTQYF.

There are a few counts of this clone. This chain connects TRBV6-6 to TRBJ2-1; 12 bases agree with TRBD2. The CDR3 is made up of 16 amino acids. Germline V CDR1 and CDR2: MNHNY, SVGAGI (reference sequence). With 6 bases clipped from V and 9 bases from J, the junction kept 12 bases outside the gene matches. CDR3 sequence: CASSTSGGLGLREQFF. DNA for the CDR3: TGTGCCAGCAGCACTAGCGGGGGGCTGGGGTTGCGTGAGCAGTTCTTC.

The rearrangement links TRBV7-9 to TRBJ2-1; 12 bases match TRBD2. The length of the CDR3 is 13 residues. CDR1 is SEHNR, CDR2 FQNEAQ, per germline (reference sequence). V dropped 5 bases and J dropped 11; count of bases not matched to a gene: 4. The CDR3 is CASSPGLAGKQFF. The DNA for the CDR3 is TGTGCCAGCAGCCCCGGACTAGCGGGGAAGCAGTTCTTC.

CDR3 region: CASSSAGTGNEQYF. Here the CDR3 DNA reads TGCGCCAGCAGCTCGGCCGGGACAGGGAACGAGCAGTACTTC. V and J are TRBV5-1 and TRBJ2-7; 9 nucleotides agree with TRBD1. Germline V gene data show CDR1 as SGHRS and CDR2 as YFSETQ. V gave up 3 bases and J gave up 5 bases; unmatched junction bases: 6. This CDR3 is built from 14 residues.

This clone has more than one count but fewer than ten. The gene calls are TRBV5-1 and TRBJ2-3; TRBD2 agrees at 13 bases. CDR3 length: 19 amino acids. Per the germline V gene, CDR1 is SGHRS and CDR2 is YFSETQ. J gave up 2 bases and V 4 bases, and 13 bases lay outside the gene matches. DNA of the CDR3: TGCGCCAGCAGCCCCGGGACTAGCGGGGTATTACGAAACACAGATACGCAGTATTTT. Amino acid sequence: CASSPGTSGVLRNTDTQYF. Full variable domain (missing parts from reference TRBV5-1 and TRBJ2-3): KAGVTQTPRYLIKTRGQQVTLSCSPISGHRSVSWYQQTPGQGLQFLFEYFSETQRNKGNFPGRFSGRQFSNSRSEMNVSTLELGDSALYLCASSPGTSGVLRNTDTQYFGPGTRLTVL.

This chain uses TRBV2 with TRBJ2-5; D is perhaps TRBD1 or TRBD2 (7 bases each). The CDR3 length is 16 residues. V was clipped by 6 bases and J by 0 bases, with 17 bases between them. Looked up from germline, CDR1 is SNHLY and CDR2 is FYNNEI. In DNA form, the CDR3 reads TGTGCCAGCAGCAACAGGGGAGCGGGGTACCAAGAGACCCAGTACTTC. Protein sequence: CASSNRGAGYQETQYF.

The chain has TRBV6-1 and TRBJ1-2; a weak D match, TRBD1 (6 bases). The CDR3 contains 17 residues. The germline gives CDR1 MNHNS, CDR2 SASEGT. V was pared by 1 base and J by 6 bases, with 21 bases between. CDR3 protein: CASSEVKFWGALDGYTF. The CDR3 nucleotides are TGTGCCAGCAGTGAAGTAAAATTCTGGGGGGCGCTGGATGGCTACACCTTC.

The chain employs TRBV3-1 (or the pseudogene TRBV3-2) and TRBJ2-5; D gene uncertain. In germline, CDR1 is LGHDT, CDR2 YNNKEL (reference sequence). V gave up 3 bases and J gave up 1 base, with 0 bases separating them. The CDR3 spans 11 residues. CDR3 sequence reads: CASSHQETQYF. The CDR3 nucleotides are TGTGCCAGCAGCCACCAAGAGACCCAGTACTTC.